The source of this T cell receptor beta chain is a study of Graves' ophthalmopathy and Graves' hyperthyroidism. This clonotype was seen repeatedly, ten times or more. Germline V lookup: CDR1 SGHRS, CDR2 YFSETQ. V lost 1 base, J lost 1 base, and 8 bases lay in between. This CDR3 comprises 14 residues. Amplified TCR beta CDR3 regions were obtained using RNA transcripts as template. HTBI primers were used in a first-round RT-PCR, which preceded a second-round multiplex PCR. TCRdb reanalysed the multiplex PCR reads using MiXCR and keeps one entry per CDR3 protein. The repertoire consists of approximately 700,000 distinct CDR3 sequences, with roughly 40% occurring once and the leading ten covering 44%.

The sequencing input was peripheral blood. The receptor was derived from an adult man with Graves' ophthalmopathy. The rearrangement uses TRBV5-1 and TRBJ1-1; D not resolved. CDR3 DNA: TGCGCCAGCAGCTTGTCGGCAGGGAACACTGAAGCTTTCTTT. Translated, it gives CASSLSAGNTEAFF. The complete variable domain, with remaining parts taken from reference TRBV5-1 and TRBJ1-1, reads KAGVTQTPRYLIKTRGQQVTLSCSPISGHRSVSWYQQTPGQGLQFLFEYFSETQRNKGNFPGRFSGRQFSNSRSEMNVSTLELGDSALYLCASSLSAGNTEAFFGQGTRLTVV.